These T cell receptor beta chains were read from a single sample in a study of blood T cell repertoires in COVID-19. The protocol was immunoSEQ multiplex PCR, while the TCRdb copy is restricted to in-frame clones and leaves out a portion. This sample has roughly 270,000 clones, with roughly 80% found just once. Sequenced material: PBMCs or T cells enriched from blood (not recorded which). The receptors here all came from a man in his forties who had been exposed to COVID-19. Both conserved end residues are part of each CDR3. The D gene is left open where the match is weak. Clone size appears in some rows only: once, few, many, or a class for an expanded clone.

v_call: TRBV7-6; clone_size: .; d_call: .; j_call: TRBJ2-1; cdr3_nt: TGTGCCAGCAGCCGAGAAGGGAGGCAGGACTCCTACAATGAGCAGTTCTTC; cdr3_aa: CASSREGRQDSYNEQFF
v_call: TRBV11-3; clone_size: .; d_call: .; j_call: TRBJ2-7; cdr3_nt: TGTGCCAGCAGCTTAGACAGGGTTGGTGAGCAGTACTTC; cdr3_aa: CASSLDRVGEQYF
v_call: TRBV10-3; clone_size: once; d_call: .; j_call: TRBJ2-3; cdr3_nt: TGTGCCATCAGACCCACCCAGGGGAGGGCCGAGGGAGATACGCAGTATTTT; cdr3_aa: CAIRPTQGRAEGDTQYF
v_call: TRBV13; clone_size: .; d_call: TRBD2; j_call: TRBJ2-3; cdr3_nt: TGTGCCAGCAGCATGCTTAGGACTAGCGGGACCCCGGATACGCAGTATTTT; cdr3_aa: CASSMLRTSGTPDTQYF
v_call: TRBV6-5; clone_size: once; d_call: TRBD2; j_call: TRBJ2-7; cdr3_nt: TGTGCCAGCAGACCTAGCGGGATTTACGAGCAGTACTTC; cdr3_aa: CASRPSGIYEQYF
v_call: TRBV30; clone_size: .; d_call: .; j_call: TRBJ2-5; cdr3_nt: TGTGCCTGGACGTTCTCTGAGACCCAGTACTTC; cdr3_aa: CAWTFSETQYF
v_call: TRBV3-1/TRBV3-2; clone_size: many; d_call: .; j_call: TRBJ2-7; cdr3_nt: TGTGCCAGCAGCCAAGGCGCGAGCTCCTACGAGCAGTACTTC; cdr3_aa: CASSQGASSYEQYF
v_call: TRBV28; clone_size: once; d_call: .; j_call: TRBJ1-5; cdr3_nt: TGTGCCAGCAGTTCAGGGTTGATGAGCAATCAGCCCCAGCATTTT; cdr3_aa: CASSSGLMSNQPQHF
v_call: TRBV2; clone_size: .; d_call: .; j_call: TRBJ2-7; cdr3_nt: TGTGCCAGCACCAAAAAGGCGGCCCAAACGTACGAGCAGTACTTC; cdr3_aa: CASTKKAAQTYEQYF
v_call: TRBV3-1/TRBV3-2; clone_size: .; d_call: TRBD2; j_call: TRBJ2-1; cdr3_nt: TGTGCCAGCAGCCAAGAAGTGTCTAGCGGGAGAAGTGAGCAGTTCTTC; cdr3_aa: CASSQEVSSGRSEQFF
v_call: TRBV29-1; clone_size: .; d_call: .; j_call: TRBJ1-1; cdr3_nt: TGCAGCGTTGGGGCAGGGATCTTCACTGAAGCTTTCTTT; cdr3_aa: CSVGAGIFTEAFF
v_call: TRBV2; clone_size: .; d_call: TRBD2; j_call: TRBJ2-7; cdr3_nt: TGTGCCAGCAGGCTAGAGGGACTAGCTTCCTACGAGCAGTACTTC; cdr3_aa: CASRLEGLASYEQYF
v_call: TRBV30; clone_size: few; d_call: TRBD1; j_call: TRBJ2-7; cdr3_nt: TGTGCCTGCAATCCCGGGACCCCAGGGGGCGAGCAGTACTTC; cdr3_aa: CACNPGTPGGEQYF
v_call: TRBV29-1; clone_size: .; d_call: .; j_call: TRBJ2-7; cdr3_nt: TGCAGCGTTTACCGGGACACCTACGAGCAGTACTTC; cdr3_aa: CSVYRDTYEQYF
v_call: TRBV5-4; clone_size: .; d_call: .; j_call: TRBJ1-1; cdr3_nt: TGTGCCAGCAGCGCGGACAGGAACACTGAAGCTTTCTTT; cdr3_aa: CASSADRNTEAFF
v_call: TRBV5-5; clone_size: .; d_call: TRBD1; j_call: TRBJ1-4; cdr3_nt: TGTGCCAGCAGCCCGATGGCAGGGGGCCGCACTAATGAAAAACTGTTTTTT; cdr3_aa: CASSPMAGGRTNEKLFF
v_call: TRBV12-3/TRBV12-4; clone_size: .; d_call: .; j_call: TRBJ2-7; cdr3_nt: TGTGCCAGCAACCTGAAGGGAGAAGAGCAGTACTTC; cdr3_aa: CASNLKGEEQYF
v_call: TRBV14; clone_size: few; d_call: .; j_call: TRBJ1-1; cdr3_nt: TGTGCCAGCAGCCAGACTGACCGTGGCACTGAAGCTTTCTTT; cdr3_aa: CASSQTDRGTEAFF
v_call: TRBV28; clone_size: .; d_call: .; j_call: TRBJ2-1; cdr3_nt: TGTGCCAGTGGCTCCGGCGGGACAGCCTACAATGAGCAGTTCTTC; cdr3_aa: CASGSGGTAYNEQFF
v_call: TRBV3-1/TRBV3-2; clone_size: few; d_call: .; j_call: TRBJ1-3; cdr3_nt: TGTGCCAGCAGCCTGACAGCCTTAGGTAGTGGAAACACCATATATTTT; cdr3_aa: CASSLTALGSGNTIYF
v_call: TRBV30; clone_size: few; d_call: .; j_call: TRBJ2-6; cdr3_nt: TGTGCCTGGAGGAGGTCTGGGGCCAACGTCCTGACTTTC; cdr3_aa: CAWRRSGANVLTF
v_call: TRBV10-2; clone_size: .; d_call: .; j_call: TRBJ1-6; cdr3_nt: TGCGCCAGCAGTGAGAGAGAACGGACACTAAATTCCCCCCTCCACTTT; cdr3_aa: CASSERERTLNSPLHF
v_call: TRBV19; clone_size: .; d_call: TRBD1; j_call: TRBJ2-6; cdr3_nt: TGTGCCAGTGGGCCGACAGGGGATGGGGCCAACGTCCTGACTTTC; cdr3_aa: CASGPTGDGANVLTF
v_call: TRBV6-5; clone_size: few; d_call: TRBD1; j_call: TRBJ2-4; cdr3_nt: TGTGCCAGCGGGACAGACATAAACATTCAGTACTTC; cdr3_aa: CASGTDINIQYF
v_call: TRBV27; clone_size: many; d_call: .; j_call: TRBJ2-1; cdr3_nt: TGTGCCAGCAGTTTACGGCGGGCAACCGCCTACAATGAGCAGTTCTTC; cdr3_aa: CASSLRRATAYNEQFF
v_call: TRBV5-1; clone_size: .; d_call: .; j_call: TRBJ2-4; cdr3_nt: TGCGCCAGCAGCATCTTCTCGGTAATTGAGGGAAACATTCAGTACTTC; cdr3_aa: CASSIFSVIEGNIQYF
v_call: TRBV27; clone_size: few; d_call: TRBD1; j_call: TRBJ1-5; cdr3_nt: TGTGCCAGCAGAGGACAGGGTAATCAGCCCCAGCATTTT; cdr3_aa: CASRGQGNQPQHF
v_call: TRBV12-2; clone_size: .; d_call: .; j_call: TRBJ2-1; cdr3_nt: TGTGCAAGTCGCCAACCGGGTGAGCAGTTCTTC; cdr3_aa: CASRQPGEQFF
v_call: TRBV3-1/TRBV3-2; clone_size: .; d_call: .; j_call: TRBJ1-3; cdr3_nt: TGTGCCAGCAGCCAACCCCTGGGCAGCTCTGGAAACACCATATATTTT; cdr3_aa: CASSQPLGSSGNTIYF
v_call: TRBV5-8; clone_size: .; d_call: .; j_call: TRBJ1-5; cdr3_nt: TGTGCCAGCAGCTCACACGCCAGGTTCTGGGAGGGTAAGCCCCAGCATTTT; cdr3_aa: CASSSHARFWEGKPQHF
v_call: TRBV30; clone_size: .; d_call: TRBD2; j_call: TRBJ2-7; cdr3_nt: TGTGCCTCAAGCGGGAGTGGGAGCGAGCAGTACTTC; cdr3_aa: CASSGSGSEQYF
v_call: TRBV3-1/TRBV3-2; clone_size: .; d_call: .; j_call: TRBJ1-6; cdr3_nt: TGTGCCAGCAGCCTCAACAGGGTTTCACCCCTCCACTTT; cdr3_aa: CASSLNRVSPLHF
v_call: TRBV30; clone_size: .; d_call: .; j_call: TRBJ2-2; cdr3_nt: TGTGCCTGGAGTGCTGGGGAGCGGTCCGGGGAGCTGTTTTTT; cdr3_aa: CAWSAGERSGELFF
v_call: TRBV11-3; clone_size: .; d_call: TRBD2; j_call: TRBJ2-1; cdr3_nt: TGTGCCAGCAGCTTAGCCGCCGGACTAGCGGGAGGAGAGGGGTTCTTC; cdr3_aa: CASSLAAGLAGGEGFF
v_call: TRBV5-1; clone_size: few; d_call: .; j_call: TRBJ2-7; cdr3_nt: TGCGCCAGCAGCTTAGACACAGGCATTTACGAGCAGTACTTC; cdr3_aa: CASSLDTGIYEQYF
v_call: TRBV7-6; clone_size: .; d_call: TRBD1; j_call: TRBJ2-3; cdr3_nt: TGTGCCAGCAGCTCACGAATAGCCCCCACAGGGGGAGGCACAGATACGCAGTATTTT; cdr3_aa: CASSSRIAPTGGGTDTQYF
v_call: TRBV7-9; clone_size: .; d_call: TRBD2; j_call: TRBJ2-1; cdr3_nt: TGTGCCAGCAGCTTAGCGGCGGGAGTTACGTGGGAGCAGTTCTTC; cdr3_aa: CASSLAAGVTWEQFF
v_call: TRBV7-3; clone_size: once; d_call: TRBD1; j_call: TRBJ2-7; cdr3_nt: TGTGCCAGCAGCCCTGGACAGGTCCAATCCTACGAGCAGTACTTC; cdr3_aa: CASSPGQVQSYEQYF
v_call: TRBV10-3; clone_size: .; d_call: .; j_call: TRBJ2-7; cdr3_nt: TGTGCCATCCGTAACTCCTACGAGCAGTACTTC; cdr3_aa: CAIRNSYEQYF
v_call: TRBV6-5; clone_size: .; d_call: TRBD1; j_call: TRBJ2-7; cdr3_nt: TGTGCCAGCACAGGACAGGGCCTACCCTACGAGCAGTACTTC; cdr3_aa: CASTGQGLPYEQYF
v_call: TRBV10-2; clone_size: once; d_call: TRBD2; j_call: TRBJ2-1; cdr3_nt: TGCGCCAGCAGTGAGTGGAGGACTAGTTACGACAATGAGCAGTTCTTC; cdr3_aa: CASSEWRTSYDNEQFF
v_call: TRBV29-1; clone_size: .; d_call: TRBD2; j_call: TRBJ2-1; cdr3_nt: TGCAGCGTTCTAAGCGGGAGAAGTGGGAATGAGCAGTTCTTC; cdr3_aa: CSVLSGRSGNEQFF
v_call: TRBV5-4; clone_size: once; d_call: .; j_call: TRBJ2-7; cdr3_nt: TGTGCCAGCAGGGCAGGGGATAACTCCTACGAGCAGTACTTC; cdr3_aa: CASRAGDNSYEQYF
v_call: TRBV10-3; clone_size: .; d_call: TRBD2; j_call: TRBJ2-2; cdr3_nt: TGTGCCATCAGTCCATATGCGGGAGGACAAGGCACCGGGGAGCTGTTTTTT; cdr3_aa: CAISPYAGGQGTGELFF
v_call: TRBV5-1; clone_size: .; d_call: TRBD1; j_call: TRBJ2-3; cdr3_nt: TGCGCCAGCAGCCTTAGGACAGGAGCTAGCACAGATACGCAGTATTTT; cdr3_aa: CASSLRTGASTDTQYF
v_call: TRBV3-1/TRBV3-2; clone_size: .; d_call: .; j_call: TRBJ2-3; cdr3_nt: TGTGCCAGCAGGCGGGCCGGAGGGGTGGATACGCAGTATTTT; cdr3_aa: CASRRAGGVDTQYF
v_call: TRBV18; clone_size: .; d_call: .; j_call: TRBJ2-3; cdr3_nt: TGTGCCAGCTCACCACGGGGTCAACAGCCGGGGGGCACAGATACGCAGTATTTT; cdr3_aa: CASSPRGQQPGGTDTQYF
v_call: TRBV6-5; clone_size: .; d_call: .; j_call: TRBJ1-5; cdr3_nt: TGTGCCAGCAGCGTCGGGGGTGTGCGGCAGCCCCAGCATTTT; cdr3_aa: CASSVGGVRQPQHF
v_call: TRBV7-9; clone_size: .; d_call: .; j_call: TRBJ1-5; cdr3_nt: TGTGCCAGCAGCTTAGCGGCGGGTCAGCCCCAGCATTTT; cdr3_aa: CASSLAAGQPQHF
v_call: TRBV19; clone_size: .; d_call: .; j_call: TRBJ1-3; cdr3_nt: TGTGCCAGTAGTATATCCGGTACCAACACCATATATTTT; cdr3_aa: CASSISGTNTIYF
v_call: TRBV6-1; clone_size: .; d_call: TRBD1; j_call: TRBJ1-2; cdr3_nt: TGTGCCAGCAGTGCGTCGGACAGGGTTAACCTGTATGGCTACACCTTC; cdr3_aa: CASSASDRVNLYGYTF
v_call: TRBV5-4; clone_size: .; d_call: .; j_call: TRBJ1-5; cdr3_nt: TGTGCCAGCAGCTTGGTGGGCCCAAATCAGCCCCAGCATTTT; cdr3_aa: CASSLVGPNQPQHF
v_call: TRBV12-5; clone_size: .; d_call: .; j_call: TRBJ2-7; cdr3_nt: TGTGCTAGTGGTTTTGGGACTCTCGGTTACGAGCAGTACTTC; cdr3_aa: CASGFGTLGYEQYF
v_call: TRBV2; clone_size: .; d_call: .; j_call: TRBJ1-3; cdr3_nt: TGTGCCAGCAGTGAAGCAGGGGTCTTTGGAAACACCATATATTTT; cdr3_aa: CASSEAGVFGNTIYF
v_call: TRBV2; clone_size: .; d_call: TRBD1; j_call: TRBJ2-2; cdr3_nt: TGTGCCAGCCTCGGGACAGGGGGCACCGGGGAGCTGTTTTTT; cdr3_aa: CASLGTGGTGELFF
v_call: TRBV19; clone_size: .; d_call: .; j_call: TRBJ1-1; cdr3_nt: TGTGCCAGTAGTATAGGCGGTGTTGGGAACACTGAAGCTTTCTTT; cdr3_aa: CASSIGGVGNTEAFF